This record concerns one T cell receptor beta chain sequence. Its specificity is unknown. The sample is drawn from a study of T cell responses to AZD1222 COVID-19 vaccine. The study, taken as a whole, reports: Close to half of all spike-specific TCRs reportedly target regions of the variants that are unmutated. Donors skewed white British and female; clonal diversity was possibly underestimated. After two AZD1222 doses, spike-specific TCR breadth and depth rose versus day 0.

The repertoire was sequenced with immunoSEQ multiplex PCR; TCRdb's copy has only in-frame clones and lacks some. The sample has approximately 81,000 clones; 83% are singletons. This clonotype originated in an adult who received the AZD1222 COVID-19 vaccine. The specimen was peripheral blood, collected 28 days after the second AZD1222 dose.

In DNA form, the CDR3 reads TGTGCCAGCAGCTCGGGCATCCAGGAGTTCTACGAGCAGTACTTC. It yields the protein CASSSGIQEFYEQYF. The chain carries TRBV5-5 and TRBJ2-7; D is undetermined. CDR3 length equals 15 residues. CDR1 SGHKS and CDR2 YYEKEE come from the germline V gene (reference sequence). Trimming left V 3 bases short and J 3 bases short, with 16 bases between.